This T cell receptor (beta chain) comes out of a study of T cell responses to AZD1222 COVID-19 vaccine. General study points: It should be noted that donors were predominantly white British and more often female, and clonal diversity was possibly underestimated. Regions 160-218 and 743-854 held dominance among vaccine-associated CD4 TCRs, which spanned spike. Every sample of the repertoires postdated the peak T cell response. Only a handful of AZD1222 recipients, more than 5 in all, had baseline seropositivity.

In regard to this clone: Its specificity is not known.

Measured with immunoSEQ multiplex PCR; TCRdb has only the in-frame clones, and not every one. The repertoire holds tens of thousands of clones, with roughly 89% as singletons. Between the trimmed V and J ends, which lost 6 bases and 2 bases, there was a span of 14 bases. Germline CDR1 is SGHRS and CDR2 is YFSETQ. The CDR3 extends over 14 amino acids. This receptor was taken from an adult who received the AZD1222 COVID-19 vaccine. This chain joins TRBV5-1 and TRBJ1-2, with D hard to call. The sequencing here drew on peripheral blood, taken 28 days after the second AZD1222 dose. DNA of the CDR3: TGCGCCAGCACTAAGCACGATTCAAACTATGGCTACACCTTC. Protein sequence: CASTKHDSNYGYTF.